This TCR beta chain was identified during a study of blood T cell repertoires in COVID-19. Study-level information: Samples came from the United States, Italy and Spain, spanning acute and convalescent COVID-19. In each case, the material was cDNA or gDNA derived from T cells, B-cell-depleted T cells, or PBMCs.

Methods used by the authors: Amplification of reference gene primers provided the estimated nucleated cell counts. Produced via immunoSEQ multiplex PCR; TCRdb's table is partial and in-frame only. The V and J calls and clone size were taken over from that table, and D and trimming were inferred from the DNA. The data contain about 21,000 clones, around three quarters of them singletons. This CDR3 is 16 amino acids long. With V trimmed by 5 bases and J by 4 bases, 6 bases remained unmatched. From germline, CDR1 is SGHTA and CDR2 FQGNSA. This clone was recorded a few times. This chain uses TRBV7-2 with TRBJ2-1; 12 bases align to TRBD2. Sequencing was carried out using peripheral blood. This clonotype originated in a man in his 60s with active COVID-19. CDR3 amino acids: CASSPWTSGKYNEQFF. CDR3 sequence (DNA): TGTGCCAGCAGCCCGTGGACTAGCGGGAAATACAATGAGCAGTTCTTC.